Sequencing of this TCR beta chain was carried out in a study of radiotherapy plus CTLA-4 blockade in lung cancer. To note about this clone: The antigen remains unidentified.

Each patient with chemo-refractory metastatic non-small-cell lung cancer was treated with focal radiation plus CTLA-4 blockade using ipilimumab. Study-level results: There was expansion of tumor-derived TCR clones in blood after radiotherapy plus ipilimumab.

The V and J ends lost 5 bases and 5 bases, in that order; junction bases with no gene match: 14. Germline CDR1 reads LNHDA; CDR2 reads SQIVND (reference sequence). The CDR3 totals 17 residues. The protocol was immunoSEQ multiplex PCR, while the TCRdb copy is restricted to in-frame clones and leaves out a portion. The table has around 82,000 clones, under 90% seen once. V is TRBV19 and J is TRBJ1-4, with 7 bases that match TRBD1. Sequencing used peripheral blood, obtained from a patient treated with radiotherapy plus ipilimumab. This receptor was identified in a human donor with non-small cell lung cancer who had stable disease on radiotherapy plus ipilimumab. The CDR3 nucleotides are TGTGCCAGTAGTCTTGTCCCGGGACAGTCATGGAATGAAAAACTGTTTTTT. It specifies CASSLVPGQSWNEKLFF. Full variable domain (remainder filled in from reference TRBV19 and TRBJ1-4): DGGITQSPKYLFRKEGQNVTLSCEQNLNHDAMYWYRQDPGQGLRLIYYSQIVNDFQKGDIAEGYSVSREKKESFPLTVTSAQKNPTAFYLCASSLVPGQSWNEKLFFGSGTQLSVL.